This T cell receptor (beta chain) stems from a study of radiation and T cells in renal cell carcinoma (TCRdb year 2020). For context, the study as a whole: The samples were drawn from a clinical trial, where primary renal cell carcinomas were treated with 15 Gy of stereotactic body radiation therapy and then removed by nephrectomy 4 weeks afterward. A total of roughly 4 million unique CDR3 nucleotide sequences, encoding 2,500,000 or so unique CDR3 amino acid sequences, were found across all 50 or so samples. In total, more than 50 samples underwent TCR beta sequencing: roughly 25 tumors plus 27 peripheral blood samples.

As concerns this clone: What antigen it recognizes has not been identified. No quality values exist for individual bases; no much larger clone is one base distant.

Study-wide findings and limitations: Blood repertoire dynamics were not followed beyond 4 weeks after treatment. With a single-armed trial design, the study had no way to address how radiation dose or scheduling affects the TCR repertoire. Because pretreatment tumor biopsies were not available, the baseline intratumoral presence of clonotypes could not be determined. An increase in top tumor clonotypes in blood was observed from baseline to 2 weeks post-radiation, followed by contraction by 4 weeks, which was taken to suggest transient expansion of tumor-resident clones.

The CDR3 goes from the cysteine to the phenylalanine over 15 residues. The read is trimmed to its CDR3 DNA, 45 bases read in frame from base 1. Sequences SGHTA (CDR1) and FQGNSA (CDR2) are obtained from the germline V gene. Cut back by 5 bases and 4 bases, the V and J ends lie 15 bases apart. TCR beta libraries were generated from genomic DNA with the immunoSEQ kit, following the manufacturer's recommendations. To prepare libraries, a first multiplex PCR with proprietary primers was run, followed by a second PCR that added unique barcodes, and a bead cleanup was done after each round. A positive control reaction and a negative control reaction, both provided in the kit, were run with every batch of samples. The final libraries were assessed on an Agilent 4200 TapeStation D1000 ScreenTape, pooled by volume, and quantified by qPCR. Sequencing ran on an Illumina NextSeq500 with a MidOutput 150-cycle cartridge, using 156 Read1 and 15 Index1 cycles with kit custom primers. The pooled library was loaded at 0.75 to 1 pM, with a roughly 20% PhiX control spiked in. In the authors' own workflow: Vendor-processed data were analyzed in R, and a clonotype was defined as all T cells sharing the same CDR3 nucleotide sequence. For clone abundance analyses, frequencies were normalized to the 10,000 most abundant clones per sample. Before analysis, public T cell clones were removed, and these numbered fewer than five per sample on average. Tumor-enriched clonotypes and baseline blood-enriched clonotypes were defined as those with an abundance difference of at least 32-fold between compartments. A beta-binomial differential abundance model was used to identify clonotypes that were expanded or contracted between blood time points. Similarity between tumor and blood repertoires was quantified using the Baroni-Urbani and Buser coefficient, and groups were compared with two-tailed Wilcoxon tests in R. The source is immuneACCESS, and TCRdb retained only in-frame sequences with V and J called. Part of the clones is not carried over; for the studies checked, unresolved V genes explain less than half of this, and the remainder is unexplained. V, J and clone size reflect that table, while D and trimming were determined from the DNA. For this sample the table gives some 130,000 clones, of which more than 80% were detected only once. Approximately 2% of the sample comes from the top ten.

The time point label for this specimen denotes: blood 2 weeks post-SBRT. The treatment or condition label, read with the paper, signifies: 15 Gy SBRT to primary tumor, nephrectomy 4 weeks later. To follow tumor-enriched clonotypes, peripheral blood was collected serially from radiation-treated patients at baseline and again at 2 weeks and 4 weeks after SBRT. Every patient's renal cell carcinoma showed clear cell pathology. Genomic DNA for TCR sequencing was prepared using the QIAamp DNA Blood Mini Kit (Qiagen). Only samples passing all quality control checks were included in the analyses. The TCR sequence derives from a woman aged 55-70 years with renal cell carcinoma. The chain couples TRBV7-2 to TRBJ2-1; the D segment could be TRBD2, given 6 matching bases. The sample here was blood, taken from a patient whose treatment included radiotherapy and nephrectomy. The bases read TGTGCCAGCAGCAAAGACCCGGGGGATTACAATGAGCAGTTCTTC. This gives the protein CASSKDPGDYNEQFF.